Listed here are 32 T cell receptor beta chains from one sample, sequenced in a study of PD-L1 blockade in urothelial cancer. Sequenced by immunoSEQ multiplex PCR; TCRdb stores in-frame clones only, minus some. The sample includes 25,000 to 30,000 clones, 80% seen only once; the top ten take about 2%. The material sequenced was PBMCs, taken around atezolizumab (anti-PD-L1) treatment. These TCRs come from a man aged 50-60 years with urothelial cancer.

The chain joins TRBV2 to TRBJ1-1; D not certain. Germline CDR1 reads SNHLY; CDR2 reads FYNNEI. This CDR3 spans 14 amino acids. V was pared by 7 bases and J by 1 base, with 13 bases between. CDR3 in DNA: TGTGCCAGCATCCCGAGTAGCGGGAACACTGAAGCTTTCTTT. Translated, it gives CASIPSSGNTEAFF.

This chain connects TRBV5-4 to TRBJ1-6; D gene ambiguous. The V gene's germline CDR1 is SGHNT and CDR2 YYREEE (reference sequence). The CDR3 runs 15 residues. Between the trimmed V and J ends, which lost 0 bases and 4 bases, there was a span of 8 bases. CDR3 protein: CASSLVGPYNSPLHF. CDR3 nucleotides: TGTGCCAGCAGCTTGGTGGGCCCTTATAATTCACCCCTCCACTTT.

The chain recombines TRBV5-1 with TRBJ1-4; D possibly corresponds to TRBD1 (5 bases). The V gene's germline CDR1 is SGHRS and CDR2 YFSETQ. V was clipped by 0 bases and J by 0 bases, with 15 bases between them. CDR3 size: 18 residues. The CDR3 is CASSLASTALATNEKLFF. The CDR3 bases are TGCGCCAGCAGCTTGGCCTCGACAGCTTTGGCAACTAATGAAAAACTGTTTTTT.

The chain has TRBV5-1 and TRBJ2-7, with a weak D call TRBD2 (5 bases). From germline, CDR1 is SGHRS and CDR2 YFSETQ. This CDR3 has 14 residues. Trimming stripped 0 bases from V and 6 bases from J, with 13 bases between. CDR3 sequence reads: CASSLGTSNREQYF. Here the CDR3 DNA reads TGCGCCAGCAGCTTGGGAACTAGTAACCGCGAGCAGTACTTC.

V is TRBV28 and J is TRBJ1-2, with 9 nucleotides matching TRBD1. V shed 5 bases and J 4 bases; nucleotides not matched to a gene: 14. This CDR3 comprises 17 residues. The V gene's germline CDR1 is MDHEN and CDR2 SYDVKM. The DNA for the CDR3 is TGTGCCAGCAGTGGCAGGACCGGGACAGGGTACTTCTATGGCTACACCTTC. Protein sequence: CASSGRTGTGYFYGYTF.

The CDR3 DNA reads TGTGCCAGCAGCTTAGACCGGGGGGTTGTGGAGACCCAGTACTTC. Its translation is CASSLDRGVVETQYF. The chain links TRBV11-2 to TRBJ2-5; 7 nucleotides align to TRBD2. CDR1 is SGHAT, CDR2 FQNNGV, per germline. The CDR3 is 15 amino acids. After removal of 0 bases from V and 5 bases from J, the junction contained 6 bases not matched to a gene.

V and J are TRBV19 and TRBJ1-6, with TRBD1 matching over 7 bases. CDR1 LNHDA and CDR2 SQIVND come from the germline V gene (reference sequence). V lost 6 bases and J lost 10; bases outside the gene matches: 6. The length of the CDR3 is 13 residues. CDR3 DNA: TGTGCCAGTAGGTACAGGGGATTCTCACCCCTCCACTTT. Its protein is CASRYRGFSPLHF.

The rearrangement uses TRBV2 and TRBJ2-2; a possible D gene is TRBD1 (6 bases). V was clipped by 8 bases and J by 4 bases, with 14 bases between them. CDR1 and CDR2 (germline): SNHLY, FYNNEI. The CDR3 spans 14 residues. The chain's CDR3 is CASCDRTGTGELFF. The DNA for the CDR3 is TGTGCCAGCTGCGACAGGACTGGCACCGGGGAGCTGTTTTTT.

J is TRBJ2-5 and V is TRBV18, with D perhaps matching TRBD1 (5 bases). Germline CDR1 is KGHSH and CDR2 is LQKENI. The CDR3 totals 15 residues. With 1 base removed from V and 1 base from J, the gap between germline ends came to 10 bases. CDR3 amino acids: CASSPQGMLQETQYF. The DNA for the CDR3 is TGTGCCAGCTCACCACAGGGGATGCTCCAAGAGACCCAGTACTTC.

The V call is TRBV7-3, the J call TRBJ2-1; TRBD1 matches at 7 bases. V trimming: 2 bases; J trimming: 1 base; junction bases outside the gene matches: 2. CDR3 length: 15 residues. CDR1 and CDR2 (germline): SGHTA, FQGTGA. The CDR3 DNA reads TGTGCCAGCAGCTTAGAGGGACAGTCCTACAATGAGCAGTTCTTC. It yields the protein CASSLEGQSYNEQFF.

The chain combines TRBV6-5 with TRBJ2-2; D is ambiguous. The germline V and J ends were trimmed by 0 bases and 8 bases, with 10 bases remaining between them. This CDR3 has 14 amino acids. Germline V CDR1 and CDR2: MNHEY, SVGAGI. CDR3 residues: CASSYSDWRGELFF. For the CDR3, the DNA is TGTGCCAGCAGTTACTCAGACTGGAGAGGGGAGCTGTTTTTT.

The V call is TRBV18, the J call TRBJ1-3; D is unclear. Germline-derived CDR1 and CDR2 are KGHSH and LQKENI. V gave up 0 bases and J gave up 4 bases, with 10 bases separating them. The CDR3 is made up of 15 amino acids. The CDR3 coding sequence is TGTGCCAGCTCACCACCCCACGCCTACGGAAACACCATATATTTT. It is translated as CASSPPHAYGNTIYF.

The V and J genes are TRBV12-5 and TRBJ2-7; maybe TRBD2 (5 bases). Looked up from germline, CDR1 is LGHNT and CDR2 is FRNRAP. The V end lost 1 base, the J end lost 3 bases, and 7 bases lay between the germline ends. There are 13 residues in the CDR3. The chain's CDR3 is CASGLGTLYEQYF. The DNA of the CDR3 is TGTGCTAGTGGTTTGGGGACTCTCTACGAGCAGTACTTC.

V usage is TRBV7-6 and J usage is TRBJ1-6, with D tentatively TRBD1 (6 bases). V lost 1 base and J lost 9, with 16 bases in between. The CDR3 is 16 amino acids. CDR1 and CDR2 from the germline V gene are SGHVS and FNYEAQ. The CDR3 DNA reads TGTGCCAGCAGCTTAGGACTTGGGGGGGGCGGTTCACCCCTCCACTTT. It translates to CASSLGLGGGGSPLHF.

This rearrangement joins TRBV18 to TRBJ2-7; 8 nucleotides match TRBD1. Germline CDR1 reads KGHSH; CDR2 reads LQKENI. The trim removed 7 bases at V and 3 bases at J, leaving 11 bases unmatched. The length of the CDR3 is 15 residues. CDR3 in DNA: TGTGCCAGCTATCTCGACAGGGGCCGACACTACGAGCAGTACGTC. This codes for CASYLDRGRHYEQYV.

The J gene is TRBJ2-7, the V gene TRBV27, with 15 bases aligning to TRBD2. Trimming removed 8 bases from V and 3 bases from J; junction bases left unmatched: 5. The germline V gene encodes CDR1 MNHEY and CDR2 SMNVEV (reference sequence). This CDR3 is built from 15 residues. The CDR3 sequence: CASLGLAGGLYEQYV. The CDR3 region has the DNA TGTGCCAGCTTGGGACTAGCGGGGGGCCTCTACGAGCAGTACGTC.

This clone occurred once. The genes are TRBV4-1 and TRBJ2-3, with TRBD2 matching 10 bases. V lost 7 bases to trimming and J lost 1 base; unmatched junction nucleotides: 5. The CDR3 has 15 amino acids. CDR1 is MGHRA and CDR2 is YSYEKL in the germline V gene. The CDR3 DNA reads TGCGCCAGCACCCCTAGCGGGAGCGGCACAGATACGCAGTATTTT. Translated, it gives CASTPSGSGTDTQYF.

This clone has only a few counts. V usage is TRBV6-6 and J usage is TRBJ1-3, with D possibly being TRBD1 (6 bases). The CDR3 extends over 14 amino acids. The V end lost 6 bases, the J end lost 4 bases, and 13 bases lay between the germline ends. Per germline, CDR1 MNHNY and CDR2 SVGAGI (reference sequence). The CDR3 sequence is CASRLTGEGNTIYF. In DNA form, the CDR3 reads TGTGCCAGCAGACTGACAGGTGAAGGAAACACCATATATTTT.

The CDR3 sequence is CASSSAPGSGADTQYF. CDR3 sequence (DNA): TGTGCCAGCAGCTCTGCCCCGGGTAGCGGGGCAGATACGCAGTATTTT. This chain joins TRBV6-6 and TRBJ2-3; 8 bases match TRBD2. With 6 bases clipped from V and 4 bases from J, the junction kept 12 bases outside the gene matches. The CDR3 spans 16 residues. Germline V gene lookup returns CDR1 MNHNY and CDR2 SVGAGI (reference sequence).

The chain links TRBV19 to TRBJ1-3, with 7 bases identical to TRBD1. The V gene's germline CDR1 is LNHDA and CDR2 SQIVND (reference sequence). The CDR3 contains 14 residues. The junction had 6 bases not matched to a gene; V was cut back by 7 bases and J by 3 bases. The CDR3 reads CASTKTGVGNTIYF. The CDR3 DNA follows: TGTGCCAGTACCAAAACAGGGGTTGGAAACACCATATATTTT.

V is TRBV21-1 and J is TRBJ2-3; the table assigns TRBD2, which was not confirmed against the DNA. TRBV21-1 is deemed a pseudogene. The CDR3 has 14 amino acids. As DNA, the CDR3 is TGTGCCAGCTGTCACGGGAGGCGTCCAGATACGCAGTATTTT. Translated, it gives CASCHGRRPDTQYF.

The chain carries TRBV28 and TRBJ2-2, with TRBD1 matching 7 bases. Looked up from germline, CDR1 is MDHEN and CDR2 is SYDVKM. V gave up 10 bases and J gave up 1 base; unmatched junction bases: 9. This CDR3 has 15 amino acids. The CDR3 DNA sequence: TGTGCCACCGAGGGCGGACAGGTGAACACCGGGGAGCTGTTTTTT. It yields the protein CATEGGQVNTGELFF.

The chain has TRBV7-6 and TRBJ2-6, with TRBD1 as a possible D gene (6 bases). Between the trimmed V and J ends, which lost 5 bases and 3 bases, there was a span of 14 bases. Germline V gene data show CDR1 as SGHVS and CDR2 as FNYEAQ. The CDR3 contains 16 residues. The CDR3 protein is CASSADRFGGANVLTF. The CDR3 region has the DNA TGTGCCAGCAGCGCCGACAGGTTTGGTGGGGCCAACGTCCTGACTTTC.

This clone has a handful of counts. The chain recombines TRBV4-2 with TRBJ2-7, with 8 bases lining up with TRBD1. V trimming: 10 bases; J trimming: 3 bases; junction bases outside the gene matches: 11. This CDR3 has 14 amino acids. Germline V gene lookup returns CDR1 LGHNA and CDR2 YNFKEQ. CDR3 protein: CANLTRDRIYEQYF. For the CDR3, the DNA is TGTGCCAACCTCACCCGGGACAGGATCTACGAGCAGTACTTC.

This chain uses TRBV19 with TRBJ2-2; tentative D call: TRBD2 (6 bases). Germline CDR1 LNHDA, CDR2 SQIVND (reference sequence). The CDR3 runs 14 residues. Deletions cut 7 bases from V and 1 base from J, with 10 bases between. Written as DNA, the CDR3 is TGTGCCAGTATAGGGAGGTGGAACACCGGGGAGCTGTTTTTT. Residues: CASIGRWNTGELFF.

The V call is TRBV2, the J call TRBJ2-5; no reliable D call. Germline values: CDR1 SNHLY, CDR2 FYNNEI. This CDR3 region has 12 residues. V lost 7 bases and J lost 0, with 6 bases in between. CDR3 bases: TGTGCCAGCAACAGTGACCAAGAGACCCAGTACTTC. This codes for CASNSDQETQYF.

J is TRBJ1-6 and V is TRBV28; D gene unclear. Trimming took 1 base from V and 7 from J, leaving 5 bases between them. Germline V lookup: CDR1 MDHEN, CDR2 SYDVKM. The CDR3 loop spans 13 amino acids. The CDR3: CASSLSGNSPLHF. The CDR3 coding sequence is TGTGCCAGCAGTTTATCCGGGAATTCACCCCTCCACTTT. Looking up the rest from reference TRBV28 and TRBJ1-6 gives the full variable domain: DVKVTQSSRYLVKRTGEKVFLECVQDMDHENMFWYRQDPGLGLRLIYFSYDVKMKEKGDIPEGYSVSREKKERFSLILESASTNQTSMYLCASSLSGNSPLHFGNGTRLTVT.

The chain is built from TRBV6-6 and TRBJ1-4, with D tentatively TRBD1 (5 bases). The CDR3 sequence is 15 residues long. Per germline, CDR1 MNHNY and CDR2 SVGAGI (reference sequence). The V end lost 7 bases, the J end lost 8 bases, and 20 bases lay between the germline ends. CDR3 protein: CASTVSGPGREKLFF. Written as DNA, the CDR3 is TGTGCCAGCACCGTATCTGGACCAGGGAGGGAAAAACTGTTTTTT.

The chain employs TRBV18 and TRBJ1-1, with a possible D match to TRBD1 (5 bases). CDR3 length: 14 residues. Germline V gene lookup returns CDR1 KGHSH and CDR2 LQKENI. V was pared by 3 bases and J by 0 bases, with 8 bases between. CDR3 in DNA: TGTGCCAGCTCACCTCAGGGCTTGAACACTGAAGCTTTCTTT. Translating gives CASSPQGLNTEAFF.

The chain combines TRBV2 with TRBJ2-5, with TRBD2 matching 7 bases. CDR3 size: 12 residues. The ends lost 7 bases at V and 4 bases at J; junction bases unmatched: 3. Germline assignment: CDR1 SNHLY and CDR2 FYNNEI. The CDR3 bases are TGTGCCAGCAAGCGGGAAGGAGAGACCCAGTACTTC. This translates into CASKREGETQYF.

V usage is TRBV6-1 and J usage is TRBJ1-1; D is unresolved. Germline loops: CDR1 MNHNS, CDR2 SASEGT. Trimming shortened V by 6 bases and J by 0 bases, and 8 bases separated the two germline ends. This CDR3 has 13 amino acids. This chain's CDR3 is CASSLALNTEAFF. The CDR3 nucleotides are TGTGCCAGCAGCTTAGCTTTGAACACTGAAGCTTTCTTT.

The CDR3 nucleotides are TGCGCCAGCAGCTCCTCTAGCGGGGGGGCGGACACAGATACGCAGTATTTT. It encodes CASSSSSGGADTDTQYF. The chain uses TRBV5-1 and TRBJ2-3; 12 bases align to TRBD2. CDR3 size: 17 residues. V shed 3 bases and J 2 bases; nucleotides not matched to a gene: 7. Germline CDR1 reads SGHRS; CDR2 reads YFSETQ.